The 27 T cell receptor beta chains reported below all come from one sample, sequenced in a study of T-cell reconstitution after alpha-beta-depleted transplantation in children. Unique molecular identifiers were incorporated into the prepared TCRbeta library. Each CDR3 protein gets one entry after TCRdb re-called the PCR reads with MiXCR. The data contain around 16,000 distinct CDR3 sequences, approximately 5.2% of them singletons. The sequencing used PBMCs, collected before TCRalphabeta/CD19-depleted stem cell transplant. The receptors shown here come from a boy aged 5 to 17 with acute lymphoblastic leukemia, due to receive a stem cell transplant.

This clonotype was found many times. The V call is TRBV29-1, the J call TRBJ2-3, with a possible D match to TRBD2 (5 bases). V was clipped by 3 bases and J by 6 bases, with 7 bases between them. The germline V gene has CDR1 SQVTM and CDR2 ANQGSEA. The CDR3 is 11 amino acids. For the CDR3, the DNA is TGCAGCGTTGATAGAGGGGATACGCAGTATTTT. Its protein is CSVDRGDTQYF.

This clonotype was counted at least ten times. The chain employs TRBV28 and TRBJ2-5; D is uncertain. V lost 10 bases and J lost 4, with 13 bases in between. The V gene's germline CDR1 is MDHEN and CDR2 SYDVKM. The CDR3 totals 12 residues. The CDR3 here is CAIASPGETQYF. In DNA, the CDR3 is TGTGCCATTGCAAGCCCAGGAGAGACCCAGTACTTC. Supplemented by reference TRBV28 and TRBJ2-5, the full variable domain reads DVKVTQSSRYLVKRTGEKVFLECVQDMDHENMFWYRQDPGLGLRLIYFSYDVKMKEKGDIPEGYSVSREKKERFSLILESASTNQTSMYLCAIASPGETQYFGPGTRLLVL.

Many counts were recorded for this clonotype. The chain combines TRBV5-1 with TRBJ2-7; TRBD2 aligns across 8 bases. The J segment lost 0 bases and the V segment lost 4 bases, leaving 3 bases of the junction unmatched. Looked up from germline, CDR1 is SGHRS and CDR2 is YFSETQ. The CDR3 is 14 residues long. CDR3 protein: CASSPRGGSYEQYF. The CDR3 bases are TGCGCCAGCAGCCCACGGGGGGGCTCCTACGAGCAGTACTTC.

By share of the sample, this clonotype is medium-sized (0.01 to 0.1%). The rearrangement links TRBV7-9 to TRBJ2-3; 11 bases line up with TRBD2. The CDR3 spans 15 residues. CDR1 is SEHNR, CDR2 FQNEAQ, per germline (reference sequence). With V trimmed by 1 base and J by 6 bases, 3 bases remained unmatched. The CDR3 region is CASSLVLAGADTQYF. As DNA, the CDR3 is TGTGCCAGCAGCTTAGTACTAGCGGGAGCGGATACGCAGTATTTT.

This clonotype showed up many times. The rearrangement uses TRBV7-8 and TRBJ1-5, with D maybe TRBD1 (5 bases). The CDR3 is made up of 16 amino acids. CDR1 is SGHVS and CDR2 is FQNEAQ in the germline V gene. Deletions cut 5 bases from V and 1 base from J, with 15 bases between. CDR3: CASSQGWAVSNQPQHF. CDR3 DNA sequence: TGTGCCAGCAGCCAGGGTTGGGCGGTGAGCAATCAGCCCCAGCATTTT. Together with reference TRBV7-8 and TRBJ1-5, the CDR3 gives the full variable domain: GAGVSQSPRYKVAKRGQDVALRCDPISGHVSLFWYQQALGQGPEFLTYFQNEAQLDKSGLPSDRFFAERPEGSVSTLKIQRTQQEDSAVYLCASSQGWAVSNQPQHFGDGTRLSIL.

There are many counts of this clonotype. The chain is built from TRBV24-1 and TRBJ2-1; D is ambiguous. There are 17 residues in the CDR3. With 1 base removed from V and 0 bases from J, the gap between germline ends came to 12 bases. Germline V gene lookup returns CDR1 KGHDR and CDR2 SFDVKD. The CDR3 here is CATSDFHSLSSYNEQFF. The CDR3 DNA reads as TGTGCCACCAGTGATTTTCACAGCCTCAGCTCCTACAATGAGCAGTTCTTC.

This clonotype has at least ten counts. The junction departs from germline at one end; a sequencing error may be responsible. The chain uses TRBV19 and TRBJ2-2, with D perhaps TRBD1 (5 bases). Germline CDR1 LNHDA, CDR2 SQIVND (reference sequence). This CDR3 is built from 15 residues. CDR3 protein: CASSLEGQNTGELFF. CDR3 in DNA: TGTGCCAGTAGTTTAGAAGGACAGAACACCGGGGAGCTGTTTTTT.

This clonotype was observed many times. V and J are TRBV24-1 and TRBJ2-2; 7 bases line up with TRBD2. Germline values: CDR1 KGHDR, CDR2 SFDVKD. The CDR3 totals 16 residues. J was trimmed by 3 bases and V by 9 bases; bases with no gene match: 12. CDR3 in amino acids: CATPGGRLRHTGELFF. In DNA form, the CDR3 reads TGTGCCACCCCTGGCGGGAGACTGCGACACACCGGGGAGCTGTTTTTT.

This clonotype was seen ten or more times. V is TRBV2 and J is TRBJ2-1; no reliable D call. CDR3 size: 14 residues. Trimming pared 4 bases from V and 0 bases from J, leaving 7 bases between. Germline CDR1 reads SNHLY; CDR2 reads FYNNEI. The CDR3 DNA reads TGTGCCAGCAGTGTCCGAAGCTCCTACAATGAGCAGTTCTTC. Its protein is CASSVRSSYNEQFF.

This clonotype was seen ten or more times. V and J are TRBV19 and TRBJ2-1; D is possibly TRBD2 (7 bases). Per the germline V gene, CDR1 is LNHDA and CDR2 is SQIVND (reference sequence). CDR3 length: 14 residues. V was cut by 4 bases and J by 3 bases, with 10 bases left in between. The CDR3 loop is CASSSGGLYNEQFF. In DNA form, the CDR3 reads TGTGCCAGTAGTAGCGGGGGCCTCTACAATGAGCAGTTCTTC.

The sample holds many counts of this clonotype. The chain links TRBV5-5 to TRBJ2-7; D could derive from TRBD1 or TRBD2 (7 bases each). V was clipped by 3 bases and J by 2 bases, with 18 bases between them. CDR3 length: 16 residues. Germline CDR1 SGHKS, CDR2 YYEKEE (reference sequence). This chain's CDR3 is CASSWGGGTATYEQYF. CDR3 coding DNA: TGTGCCAGCAGCTGGGGGGGGGGGACAGCCACCTACGAGCAGTACTTC.

Many counts were recorded for this clonotype. No conserved phenylalanine or tryptophan ends this CDR3, so it is likely a read error. The DNA is omitted, as the CDR3 cannot be located on it reliably, and the CDR3 follows TCRdb's listing. The chain has TRBV4-2 and TRBJ2-6; TRBD1, the D gene given by the table, was not confirmed from the DNA. Germline V gene data show CDR1 as LGHNA and CDR2 as YNFKEQ. Inclusive of both ends, the CDR3 amounts to 19 amino acids. The CDR3 here is CASSQDRRGKGRLGANVLT.

This clonotype was found many times. The DNA of the CDR3 is TGCGCCAGCAGCCAAGATATCGCAGTCAGCTCCTACGAGCAGTACTTC. The encoded protein is CASSQDIAVSSYEQYF. The rearrangement joins TRBV4-3 to TRBJ2-7; no clear D. V was shortened by 0 bases and J by 0 bases, with 12 bases between the two germline ends. Germline CDR1 and CDR2: LGHNA and YSLEER. There are 16 residues in the CDR3.

This clonotype was seen repeatedly, ten times or more. The V and J genes are TRBV7-9 and TRBJ2-1; no clear D gene. The CDR3 extends over 15 amino acids. Trimming left V 5 bases short and J 4 bases short, with 15 bases between. CDR1 and CDR2 from the germline V gene are SEHNR and FQNEAQ (reference sequence). CDR3 residues: CASSPLIFRYNEQFF. The CDR3 coding sequence is TGTGCCAGCAGCCCCCTGATATTCCGTTACAATGAGCAGTTCTTC.

The chain employs TRBV12-3 or TRBV12-4 and TRBJ1-5, with TRBD1 identical over 8 bases. Losses at the gene ends were 6 bases for V and 6 bases for J; bases not matched to a gene: 13. The CDR3 consists of 16 residues. The CDR3 spells CASSPGQGMGPQPQHF. DNA for the CDR3: TGTGCCAGCAGCCCTGGACAGGGAATGGGCCCTCAGCCCCAGCATTTT.

Many counts were recorded for this clonotype. The chain links TRBV5-1 to TRBJ2-1; a weak D match, TRBD2 (5 bases). Germline assignment: CDR1 SGHRS and CDR2 YFSETQ. Deletions cut 4 bases from V and 14 bases from J, with 13 bases between. CDR3 length equals 11 residues. CDR3 loop: CASSQSEEEFF. Here the CDR3 DNA reads TGCGCCAGCAGCCAAAGCGAGGAGGAGTTCTTC.

This clonotype was observed many times. In nucleotides, the CDR3 is TGTGCCAGCAGCGTAGGTAGCGGGAGCTCCTACGAGCAGTACTTC. It translates to CASSVGSGSSYEQYF. J is TRBJ2-7 and V is TRBV9; TRBD2 aligns across 9 bases. V shed 0 bases, J shed 0 bases, and the junction held 1 base outside the gene matches. CDR3 length equals 15 residues. Germline V gene sequence: CDR1 SGDLS, CDR2 YYNGEE.

The table lists this clonotype with many counts. This chain links TRBV6-5 with TRBJ1-2; 10 nucleotides align to TRBD1. The germline V gene encodes CDR1 MNHEY and CDR2 SVGAGI. The CDR3 has 16 amino acids. J lost 4 bases, V lost 6 bases, and 11 bases had no gene match. CDR3 loop: CASRPVGQGEGYGYTF. CDR3 coding DNA: TGTGCCAGCAGGCCGGTTGGACAGGGGGAAGGCTATGGCTACACCTTC.

This clonotype came up many times. The chain joins TRBV9 to TRBJ2-5; D is perhaps TRBD2 (6 bases). The CDR3 is made up of 14 amino acids. V lost 3 bases to trimming and J lost 5 bases, with 14 bases between them. Germline-derived CDR1 and CDR2 are SGDLS and YYNGEE. The CDR3, as DNA: TGTGCCAGCAGCGCCGCACTAGCTGTGGAGACCCAGTACTTC. This translates into CASSAALAVETQYF.

At least ten counts were recorded for this clonotype. V and J are TRBV4-1 and TRBJ1-2; 8 bases agree with TRBD1. V lost 3 bases to trimming and J lost 2 bases; unmatched junction nucleotides: 5. Germline V lookup: CDR1 MGHRA, CDR2 YSYEKL. There are 15 residues in the CDR3. CDR3 sequence reads: CASSHSTGENYGYTF. The CDR3 nucleotides read TGCGCCAGCAGCCACTCGACAGGGGAGAACTATGGCTACACCTTC.

At least ten counts were recorded for this clonotype. V and J are TRBV19 and TRBJ1-5; 8 bases agree with TRBD1. CDR1 LNHDA and CDR2 SQIVND come from the germline V gene (reference sequence). This CDR3 region has 15 residues. V shed 3 bases, J shed 2 bases, and the junction held 3 bases outside the gene matches. This chain's CDR3 is CASSIGQGGNQPQHF. CDR3 nucleotide sequence: TGTGCCAGTAGTATCGGACAGGGAGGCAATCAGCCCCAGCATTTT.

This clonotype showed up many times. The rearrangement uses TRBV18 and TRBJ2-7; 8 bases map to TRBD1. V was clipped by 3 bases and J by 5 bases; unmatched bases: 9. The germline CDR1 and CDR2 sequences are KGHSH and LQKENI. CDR3 length: 15 amino acids. CDR3 residues: CASSPYDRGRDEQYF. In nucleotides, the CDR3 is TGTGCCAGCTCACCGTACGACAGGGGAAGAGACGAGCAGTACTTC.

This clonotype is deemed medium-sized. This chain uses TRBV14 with TRBJ2-1; no clear D. Germline V gene data show CDR1 as SGHDN and CDR2 as FVKESK. The ends were cut back, 0 bases at V and 4 bases at J, with 7 bases in the middle. The length of the CDR3 is 14 residues. The CDR3 sequence: CASSQDRNYNEQFF. The DNA for the CDR3 is TGTGCCAGCAGCCAAGATCGGAATTACAATGAGCAGTTCTTC.

This clonotype was observed many times. The chain combines TRBV28 with TRBJ1-2; possibly TRBD1 for D (6 bases). The V end lost 6 bases, the J end lost 4 bases, and 18 bases lay between the germline ends. The CDR3 extends over 15 amino acids. Looked up from germline, CDR1 is MDHEN and CDR2 is SYDVKM. CDR3 region: CASSLQGLLGYGYTF. CDR3 DNA sequence: TGTGCCAGCAGCCTACAGGGTTTATTAGGCTATGGCTACACCTTC.

This clonotype was observed a handful of times. CDR3 protein: CTSSQPGTSITSIQYF. The CDR3 nucleotides are TGCACCAGCAGCCAACCCGGGACTAGCATAACGAGCATTCAGTACTTC. The chain links TRBV1 to TRBJ2-4; the table assigns TRBD2, which was not confirmed against the DNA. TRBV1 is a listed pseudogene. The CDR3 has 16 amino acids.

Many counts were recorded for this clonotype. The chain employs TRBV19 and TRBJ2-3, with 7 bases lining up with TRBD2. The CDR3 runs 14 residues. The V segment lost 6 bases and the J segment 2 bases; nucleotides outside the gene matches: 5. The V gene's germline CDR1 is LNHDA and CDR2 SQIVND (reference sequence). As DNA, the CDR3 is TGTGCCAGTAGAATGGGGAGGGACACAGATACGCAGTATTTT. This gives the protein CASRMGRDTDTQYF.

This clonotype was observed many times. This sequence joins TRBV4-1 and TRBJ1-4; 11 positions agree with TRBD1. The CDR3 sequence is 15 residues long. CDR1 is MGHRA, CDR2 YSYEKL, per germline. V lost 1 base and J lost 8; bases outside the gene matches: 3. In nucleotides, the CDR3 is TGCGCCAGCAGCCAAGGGGACAGGGGGGGAGAAAAACTGTTTTTT. Amino acid sequence: CASSQGDRGGEKLFF.